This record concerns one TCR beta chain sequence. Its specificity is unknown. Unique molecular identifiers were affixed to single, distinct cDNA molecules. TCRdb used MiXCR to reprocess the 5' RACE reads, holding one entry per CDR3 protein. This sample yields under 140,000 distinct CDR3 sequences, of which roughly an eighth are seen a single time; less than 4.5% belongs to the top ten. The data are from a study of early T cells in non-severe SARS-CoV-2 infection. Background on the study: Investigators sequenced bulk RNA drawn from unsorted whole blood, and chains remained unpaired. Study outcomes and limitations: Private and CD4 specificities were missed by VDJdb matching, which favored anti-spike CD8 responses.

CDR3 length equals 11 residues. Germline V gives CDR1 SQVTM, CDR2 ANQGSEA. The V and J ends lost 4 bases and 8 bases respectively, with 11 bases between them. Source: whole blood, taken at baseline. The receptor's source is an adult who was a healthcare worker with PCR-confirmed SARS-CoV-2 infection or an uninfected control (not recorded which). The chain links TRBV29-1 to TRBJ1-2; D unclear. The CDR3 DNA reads TGCAGCGTTGTGGTGGTTGAGGGCTACACCTTC. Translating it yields CSVVVVEGYTF. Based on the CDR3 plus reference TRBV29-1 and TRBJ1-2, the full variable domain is SAVISQKPSRDICQRGTSLTIQCQVDSQVTMMFWYRQQPGQSLTLIATANQGSEATYESGFVIDKFPISRPNLTFSTLTVSNMSPEDSSIYLCSVVVVEGYTFGSGTRLTVV.